This T cell receptor beta chain was captured in a study of CD8 T cells in Susac syndrome. Reverse transcription of about 0.45 to 1 ug RNA was carried out with random hexamers. Coverage of TCR beta CDR3 amplification by immunoSEQ multiplex PCR extended to 54 Vbeta and 13 Jbeta. TCRdb fed the immunoSEQ multiplex PCR reads into MiXCR, producing one record per CDR3 protein. The sample includes 100,000 or so distinct CDR3 sequences, 85% to 95% of them seen just once. The CDR3 runs to 14 residues. The J segment lost 4 bases and the V segment lost 2 bases, leaving 6 bases of the junction unmatched. CDR1 is GTSNPN, CDR2 SVGIG, per germline (reference sequence).

The sequenced sample was CD8+ T cells from PBMCs. The clonotype originates from a human donor in good health. The gene calls are TRBV30 and TRBJ1-1, with TRBD1 matching 8 bases. The CDR3 loop is CAWSHTGGGTEAFF. In DNA form, the CDR3 reads TGTGCCTGGAGTCATACAGGGGGGGGCACTGAAGCTTTCTTT.